Below, one T cell receptor beta chain is given with its context. This sample was taken from a study of OX40 agonist ivuxolimab in advanced cancers. Looking at the study overall: Patients receiving dose escalation had hepatocellular carcinoma, melanoma, renal cell or head and neck cancer.

V was shortened by 3 bases and J by 7 bases, with 13 bases between the two germline ends. The CDR3 loop spans 14 amino acids. CDR1 is SGHNT and CDR2 is YENEEA in the germline V gene. The table came from immunoSEQ multiplex PCR; TCRdb's copy has only in-frame clones and leaves some out. The sample shows some 14,000 clones, about 85% of them seen only once. The V call is TRBV11-3, the J call TRBJ2-1; D uncertain. Sequences were derived from CD4+ or CD8+ T cells sorted from blood, sampled in a trial of the OX40 agonist ivuxolimab. The TCR comes from an adult with an advanced solid tumor such as melanoma, head and neck, liver or kidney cancer. CDR3 bases: TGTGCCAGCAGCTTGGTTCCTTTCGGGAATGAGCAGTTCTTC. Protein: CASSLVPFGNEQFF.